The 12 T cell receptor beta chains below come from one sample, sequenced in a study of identical twins. TCRdb independently ran MiXCR on the 5' RACE reads; one entry per CDR3 protein. The repertoire includes 350,000 to 400,000 distinct CDR3 sequences, roughly 9% of them detected once, and about 9.1% sits in the top ten. The material sequenced was naive T cells sorted from blood. These receptors were taken from a woman aged 50 to 60 in good health.

The chain is built from TRBV5-1 and TRBJ2-5, with TRBD2 matching 10 bases. Per the germline V gene, CDR1 is SGHRS and CDR2 is YFSETQ. V gave up 4 bases and J gave up 4 bases; unmatched junction bases: 4. The CDR3 consists of 14 residues. Here the CDR3 reads CASSTGLAVETQYF. CDR3 DNA sequence: TGCGCCAGCAGCACCGGACTAGCGGTAGAGACCCAGTACTTC. Based on the CDR3 plus reference TRBV5-1 and TRBJ2-5, the full variable domain is KAGVTQTPRYLIKTRGQQVTLSCSPISGHRSVSWYQQTPGQGLQFLFEYFSETQRNKGNFPGRFSGRQFSNSRSEMNVSTLELGDSALYLCASSTGLAVETQYFGPGTRLLVL.

The chain joins TRBV7-9 to TRBJ1-5; D remains unclear. The CDR3 has 17 amino acids. Trimming took 0 bases from V and 1 from J, leaving 13 bases between them. Per the germline V gene, CDR1 is SEHNR and CDR2 is FQNEAQ (reference sequence). For the CDR3, the DNA is TGTGCCAGCAGCTTAGCCCTTTTACCCAGGAGCAATCAGCCCCAGCATTTT. This encodes CASSLALLPRSNQPQHF.

This clonotype was seen more than once but under ten times. This sequence joins TRBV5-1 and TRBJ2-2; perhaps TRBD1 as D (6 bases). The CDR3 consists of 14 residues. CDR1 is SGHRS and CDR2 is YFSETQ in the germline V gene. V was trimmed by 3 bases and J by 6 bases, leaving 12 bases between them. The CDR3, as DNA: TGCGCCAGCAGCTATAGGGGGAGCGCCGGGGAGCTGTTTTTT. Protein product: CASSYRGSAGELFF.

This clonotype was detected ten times or more. V is TRBV25-1 and J is TRBJ1-6, with 7 bases aligning to TRBD1. The CDR3 length is 13 residues. J lost 6 bases, V lost 6 bases, and 2 bases had no gene match. Germline V gene lookup returns CDR1 MGHDK and CDR2 SYGVNS. The DNA of the CDR3 is TGTGCCAGCAGCCGGGACAGTAATTCACCCCTCCACTTT. This gives the protein CASSRDSNSPLHF.

This clonotype was observed many times. A junction boundary mismatches the germline segment, possibly from a read error. The chain recombines TRBV28 with TRBJ2-3; 11 bases line up with TRBD2. Germline V CDR1 and CDR2: MDHEN, SYDVKM. The CDR3 runs 12 residues. The CDR3 region has the DNA TGTGCCAGCAGCCTACCCCCGGGACTAGCGGATTTT. This codes for CASSLPPGLADF.

This clonotype has more than one count but fewer than ten. V is TRBV20-1 and J is TRBJ1-1; D is unresolved. This CDR3 has 11 amino acids. V was clipped by 5 bases and J by 4 bases, with 8 bases between them. Germline V gene sequence: CDR1 DFQATT, CDR2 SNEGSKA (reference sequence). The CDR3 is CSARSSTEAFF. The CDR3 DNA follows: TGCAGTGCTCGGAGTAGCACTGAAGCTTTCTTT.

In this sample, this clonotype turned up many times. This chain joins TRBV10-3 and TRBJ2-5; D is perhaps TRBD1 (6 bases). The CDR3 is 14 amino acids. Germline values: CDR1 ENHRY, CDR2 SYGVKD. Trimming stripped 3 bases from V and 2 bases from J, with 10 bases between. The CDR3 spells CAISELGGQETQYF. The CDR3 nucleotides are TGTGCCATCAGTGAATTAGGGGGACAAGAGACCCAGTACTTC.

This clonotype was recorded many times. This chain links TRBV29-1 with TRBJ2-5, with a tentative D call TRBD2 (5 bases). V was pared by 6 bases and J by 6 bases, with 11 bases between. Germline V CDR1 and CDR2: SQVTM, ANQGSEA. CDR3 length: 11 residues. In nucleotides, the CDR3 is TGCAGCGTCGGGATGGGAAAGACCCAGTACTTC. Amino acids: CSVGMGKTQYF.

This clonotype came up a few times. The CDR3 bases are TGCAGTGCTAGAGAATCGGCAAGCACAGATACGCAGTATTTT. The encoded protein is CSARESASTDTQYF. The gene calls are TRBV20-1 and TRBJ2-3; the D is unclear. The CDR3 spans 14 residues. V lost 0 bases to trimming and J lost 0 bases, with 7 bases between them. Germline V gene lookup returns CDR1 DFQATT and CDR2 SNEGSKA (reference sequence).

This clonotype was counted many times. The V gene is TRBV5-1, the J gene TRBJ2-1, with D tentatively TRBD1 or TRBD2 (5 bases each). From germline, CDR1 is SGHRS and CDR2 YFSETQ. Trimming took off 7 bases at V and 10 bases at J, with 21 bases between the two ends. This CDR3 has 14 residues. The CDR3 here is CASSLIDGRDEQFF. The CDR3 DNA reads as TGCGCCAGCTCCCTGATTGACGGAAGGGACGAGCAGTTCTTC.

This clonotype occurred a few times. The chain carries TRBV24-1 and TRBJ2-6; D remains ambiguous. Germline loops: CDR1 KGHDR, CDR2 SFDVKD. CDR3 length: 16 residues. Trimming removed 1 base from V and 1 base from J, with 7 bases in between. The CDR3 is CATSDFSGSGANVLTF. CDR3 coding DNA: TGTGCCACCAGTGATTTTTCGGGTTCTGGGGCCAACGTCCTGACTTTC.

This clonotype has ten or more counts. The germline gene is not matched at one end of the junction; a read error may be the cause. The chain joins TRBV7-7 to TRBJ2-7, with D uncertain. Germline CDR1 and CDR2: SSHAT and FNYEAQ (reference sequence). This CDR3 contains 14 residues. This CDR3 reads CASSLGPGSYEQYF. The CDR3 coding sequence is TGTGCTAGCAGCTTAGGGCCGGGTTCCTACGAGCAGTACTTC.